This T cell receptor (beta chain) was sequenced in a study of PD-L1 blockade in urothelial cancer. Study background: Patients commenced atezolizumab in about 2014, and it was given at 1,200 mg intravenously every 3 weeks. Samples of blood were analyzed 3 weeks (second dose) and 6 weeks after treatment start.

V was pared by 1 base and J by 0 bases, with 13 bases between. The CDR3 is 16 amino acids. Per germline, CDR1 SNHLY and CDR2 FYNNEI. Between 1 and 8 samples, pretreatment and on-treatment, were given by each patient. Clones were read by immunoSEQ multiplex PCR, and TCRdb kept only the in-frame ones, dropping some. In the table there are approximately 80,000 clones, more than 75% of which are singletons. This clone was observed once. Sequencing used PBMCs, obtained around atezolizumab (anti-PD-L1) treatment. The TCR comes from a man aged 70 or older with urothelial cancer. The genes are TRBV2 and TRBJ2-7; the D gene is possibly TRBD1 (6 bases). The CDR3: CASSEGATGLSYEQYF. The CDR3 DNA reads TGTGCCAGCAGTGAAGGAGCGACAGGCCTCTCCTACGAGCAGTACTTC.